Sequencing of this T cell receptor (beta chain) was carried out in a study of blood T cell repertoires in COVID-19. Assay used: immunoSEQ multiplex PCR; TCRdb lists only in-frame clones, some missing. The sample lists about 81,000 clones, 80% to 90% seen once, with roughly 5.4% in the top ten. The CDR3 consists of 15 residues. Germline trimming cut 5 bases from V and 4 bases from J; bases unmatched to any gene: 6. CDR1 is KGHSH and CDR2 is LQKENI in the germline V gene. This rearrangement joins TRBV18 to TRBJ2-2, with 8 nucleotides matching TRBD1. Sequenced sample: peripheral blood. This TCR was sampled from a woman at least 80 years old with active COVID-19. In DNA, the CDR3 is TGTGCCAGCTCAAACAGGGGGGCGATCACCGGGGAGCTGTTTTTT. This codes for CASSNRGAITGELFF.